This T cell receptor beta chain comes out of a study of metastatic and nonmetastatic thyroid tumors. Whole-study context: Patients with malignant and benign thyroid disease provided blood and tumor or nodule tissue, whose repertoires were compared.

The study's findings and limits: Benign nodules reportedly had significantly lower TCR beta diversity than malignant thyroid tumors in blood and tumor.

In regard to this clone: Its antigen is as yet unknown.

The junction had 9 bases not matched to a gene; V was cut back by 3 bases and J by 4 bases. The CDR3 extends over 17 amino acids. Germline V gene sequence: CDR1 LNHDA, CDR2 SQIVND (reference sequence). Thyroid surgery was preceded by no treatment in any patient. The authors' processing: Differences in CDR3 between clinicopathological groups were drawn on to build a classifier intended to discriminate distant-metastatic papillary thyroid cancer patients. TCRdb used MiXCR to call clones anew from the PCR reads. These V and J calls derive from TCRdb rather than the authors' analysis. The table lists under 95,000 clones, approximately 12% of them singletons.

The rearrangement joins TRBV19 to TRBJ2-1; 10 bases align to TRBD2. The TCR sequence derives from a female donor with papillary thyroid cancer or a benign thyroid nodule (not recorded which). Some clones in this sample may be carry-over from other donors' samples. Material for sequencing was blood. CDR3 DNA sequence: TGTGCCAGTAGTATCACTAGCGGGGAGATATCGTACAATGAGCAGTTCTTC. Translation gives CASSITSGEISYNEQFF.